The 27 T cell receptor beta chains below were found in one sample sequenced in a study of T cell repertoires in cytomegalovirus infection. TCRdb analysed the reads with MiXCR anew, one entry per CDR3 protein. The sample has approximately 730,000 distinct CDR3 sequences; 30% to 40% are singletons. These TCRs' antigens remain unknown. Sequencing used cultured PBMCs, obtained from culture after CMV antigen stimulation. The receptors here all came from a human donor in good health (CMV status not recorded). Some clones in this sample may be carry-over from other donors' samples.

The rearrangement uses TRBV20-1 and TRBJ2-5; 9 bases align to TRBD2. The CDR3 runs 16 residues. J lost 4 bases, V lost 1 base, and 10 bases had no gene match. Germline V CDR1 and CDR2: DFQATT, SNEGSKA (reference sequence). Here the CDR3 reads CSARGLAGATRETQYF. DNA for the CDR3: TGCAGTGCTAGAGGGTTAGCGGGGGCCACCCGAGAGACCCAGTACTTC.

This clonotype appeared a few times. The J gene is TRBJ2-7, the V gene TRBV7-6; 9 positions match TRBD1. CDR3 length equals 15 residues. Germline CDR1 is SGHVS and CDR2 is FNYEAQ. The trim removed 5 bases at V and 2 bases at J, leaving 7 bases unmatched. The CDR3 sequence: CASSDWTGVTYEQYF. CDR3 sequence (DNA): TGTGCCAGCAGCGACTGGACAGGGGTGACCTACGAGCAGTACTTC.

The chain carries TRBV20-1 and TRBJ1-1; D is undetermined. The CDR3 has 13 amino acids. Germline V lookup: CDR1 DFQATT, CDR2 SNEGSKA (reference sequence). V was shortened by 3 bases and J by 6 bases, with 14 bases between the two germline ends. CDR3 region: CSARFSGSPEAFF. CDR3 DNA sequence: TGCAGTGCTAGGTTTTCAGGATCGCCTGAAGCTTTCTTT.

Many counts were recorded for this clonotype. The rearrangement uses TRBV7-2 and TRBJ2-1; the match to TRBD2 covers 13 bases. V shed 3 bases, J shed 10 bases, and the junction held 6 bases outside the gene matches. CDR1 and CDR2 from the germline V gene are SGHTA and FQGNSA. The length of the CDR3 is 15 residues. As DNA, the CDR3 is TGTGCCAGCAGCTTCGCCGGGACTAGCGGGGTGGAGCAGTTCTTC. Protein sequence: CASSFAGTSGVEQFF.

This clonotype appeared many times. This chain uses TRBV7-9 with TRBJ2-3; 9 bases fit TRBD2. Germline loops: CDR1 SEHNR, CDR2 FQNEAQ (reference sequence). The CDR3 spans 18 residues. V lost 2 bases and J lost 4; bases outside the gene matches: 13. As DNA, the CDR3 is TGTGCCAGCAGCTTACGCGTGGGGAGCGGGGGGCCGTCAGATACGCAGTATTTT. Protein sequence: CASSLRVGSGGPSDTQYF.

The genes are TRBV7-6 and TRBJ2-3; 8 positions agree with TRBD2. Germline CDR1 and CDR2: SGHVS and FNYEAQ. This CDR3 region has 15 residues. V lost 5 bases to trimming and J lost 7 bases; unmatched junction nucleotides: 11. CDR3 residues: CASSPRPSGSYTQYF. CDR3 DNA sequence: TGTGCCAGCAGCCCCCGGCCTAGCGGGTCTTATACGCAGTATTTT.

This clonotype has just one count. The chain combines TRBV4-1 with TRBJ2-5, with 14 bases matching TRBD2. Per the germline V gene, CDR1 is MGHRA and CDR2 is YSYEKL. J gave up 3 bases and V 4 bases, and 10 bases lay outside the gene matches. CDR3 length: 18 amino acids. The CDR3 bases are TGCGCCAGCAGCCGTGGGACTAGCGGGAGTGGGTCGGAAGAGACCCAGTACTTC. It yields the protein CASSRGTSGSGSEETQYF.

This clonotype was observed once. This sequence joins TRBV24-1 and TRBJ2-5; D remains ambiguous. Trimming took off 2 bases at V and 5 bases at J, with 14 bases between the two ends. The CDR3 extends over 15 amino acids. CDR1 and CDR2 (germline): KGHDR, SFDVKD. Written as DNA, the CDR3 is TGTGCCACCAGTGATTCCCGGGTCCTCGAGGAGACCCAGTACTTC. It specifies CATSDSRVLEETQYF.

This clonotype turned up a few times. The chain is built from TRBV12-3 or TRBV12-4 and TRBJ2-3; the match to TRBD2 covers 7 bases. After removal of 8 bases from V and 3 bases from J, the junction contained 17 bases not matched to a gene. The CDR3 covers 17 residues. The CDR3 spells CASSPGLSGMWTDTQYF. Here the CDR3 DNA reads TGTGCCAGCTCCCCTGGACTGAGCGGGATGTGGACAGATACGCAGTATTTT.

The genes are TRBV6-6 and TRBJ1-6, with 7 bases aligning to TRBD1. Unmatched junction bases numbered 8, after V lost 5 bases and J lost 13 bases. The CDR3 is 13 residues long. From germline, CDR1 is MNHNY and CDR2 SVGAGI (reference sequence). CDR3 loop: CASSGTAAGPLHF. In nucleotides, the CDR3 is TGTGCCAGCAGTGGGACAGCCGCGGGCCCCCTCCACTTT.

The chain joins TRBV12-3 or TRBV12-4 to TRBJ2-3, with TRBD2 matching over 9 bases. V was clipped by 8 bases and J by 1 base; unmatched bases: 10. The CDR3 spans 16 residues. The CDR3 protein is CASVPLLAGGTDTQYF. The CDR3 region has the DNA TGTGCCAGCGTACCTCTTTTAGCGGGGGGCACAGATACGCAGTATTTT.

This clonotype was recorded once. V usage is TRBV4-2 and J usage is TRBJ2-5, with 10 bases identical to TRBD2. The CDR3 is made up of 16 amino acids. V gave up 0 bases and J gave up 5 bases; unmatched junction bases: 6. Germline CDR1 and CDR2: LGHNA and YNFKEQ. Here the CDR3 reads CASSQDFLAGDETQYF. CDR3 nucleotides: TGTGCCAGCAGCCAAGATTTCCTAGCGGGGGACGAGACCCAGTACTTC.

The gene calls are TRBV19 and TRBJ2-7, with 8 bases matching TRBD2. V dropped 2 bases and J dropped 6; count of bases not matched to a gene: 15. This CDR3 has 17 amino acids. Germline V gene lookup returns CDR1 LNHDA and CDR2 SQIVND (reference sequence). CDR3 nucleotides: TGTGCCAGTAGTATATTTTCCCGGGCGGGAGGAATCTCCGAGCAGTACTTC. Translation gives CASSIFSRAGGISEQYF.

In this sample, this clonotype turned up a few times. Here the CDR3 reads CASSLSWGTSSYEQYF. The CDR3 bases are TGTGCCAGCAGCCTAAGTTGGGGAACGAGCTCCTACGAGCAGTACTTC. This chain joins TRBV14 and TRBJ2-7; D not certain. The CDR3 length is 16 residues. Germline-derived CDR1 and CDR2 are SGHDN and FVKESK. Trimming removed 4 bases at V and 0 bases at J, with 16 bases between. Full variable domain (rest looked up from reference TRBV14 and TRBJ2-7): EAGVTQFPSHSVIEKGQTVTLRCDPISGHDNLYWYRRVMGKEIKFLLHFVKESKQDESGMPNNRFLAERTGGTYSTLKVQPAELEDSGVYFCASSLSWGTSSYEQYFGPGTRLTVT.

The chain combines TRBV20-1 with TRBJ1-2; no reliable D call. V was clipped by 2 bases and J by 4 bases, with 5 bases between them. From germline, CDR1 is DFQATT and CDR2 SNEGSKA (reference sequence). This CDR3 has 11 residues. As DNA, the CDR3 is TGCAGTGCTAGACTGGGCTATGGCTACACCTTC. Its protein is CSARLGYGYTF.

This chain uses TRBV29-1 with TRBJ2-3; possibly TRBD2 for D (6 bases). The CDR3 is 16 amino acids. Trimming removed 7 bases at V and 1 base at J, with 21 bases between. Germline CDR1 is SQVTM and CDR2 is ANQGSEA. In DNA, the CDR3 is TGCAGCGGGAGCAGCGAGCGGGCGGGCGGCACAGATACGCAGTATTTT. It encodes CSGSSERAGGTDTQYF.

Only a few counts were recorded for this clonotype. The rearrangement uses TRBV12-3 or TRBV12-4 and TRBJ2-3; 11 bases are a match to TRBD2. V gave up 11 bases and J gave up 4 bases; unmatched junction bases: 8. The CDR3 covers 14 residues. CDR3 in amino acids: CADSTSGGSDTQYF. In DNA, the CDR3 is TGTGCCGACTCTACTAGCGGGGGTTCAGATACGCAGTATTTT.

This CDR3 is CSAREPSPSSYNEQFF. The CDR3 DNA sequence: TGCAGTGCTAGGGAGCCTAGCCCGAGCTCCTACAATGAGCAGTTCTTC. The rearrangement joins TRBV20-1 to TRBJ2-1; D might be TRBD2 (5 bases). The ends were cut back, 3 bases at V and 0 bases at J, with 15 bases in the middle. Per germline, CDR1 DFQATT and CDR2 SNEGSKA (reference sequence). CDR3 length: 16 amino acids.

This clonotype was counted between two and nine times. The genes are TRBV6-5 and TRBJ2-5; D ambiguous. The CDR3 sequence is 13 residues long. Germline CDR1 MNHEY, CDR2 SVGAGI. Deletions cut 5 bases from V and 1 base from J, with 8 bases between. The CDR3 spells CASSRPSQETQYF. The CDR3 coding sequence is TGTGCCAGCAGTCGACCGAGCCAAGAGACCCAGTACTTC.

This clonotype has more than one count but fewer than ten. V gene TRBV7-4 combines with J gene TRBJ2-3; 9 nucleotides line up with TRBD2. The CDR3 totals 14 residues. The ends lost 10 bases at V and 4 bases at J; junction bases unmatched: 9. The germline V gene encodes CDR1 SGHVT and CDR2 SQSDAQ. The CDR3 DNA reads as TGTGCCACCAGACCGGGACTAGCCTCAGATACGCAGTATTTT. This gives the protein CATRPGLASDTQYF.

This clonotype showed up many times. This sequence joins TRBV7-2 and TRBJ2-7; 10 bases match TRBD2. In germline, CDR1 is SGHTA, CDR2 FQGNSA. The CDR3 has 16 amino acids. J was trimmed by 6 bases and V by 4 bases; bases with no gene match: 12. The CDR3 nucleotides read TGTGCCAGCAGCTCGACTAGCGGGCTGCCCACCGGCGAGCAGTACTTC. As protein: CASSSTSGLPTGEQYF.

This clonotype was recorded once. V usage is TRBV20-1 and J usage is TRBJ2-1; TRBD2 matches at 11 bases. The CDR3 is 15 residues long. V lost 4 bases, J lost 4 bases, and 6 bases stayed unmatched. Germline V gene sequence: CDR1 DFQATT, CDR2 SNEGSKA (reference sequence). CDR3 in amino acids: CSANEGTSGYNEQFF. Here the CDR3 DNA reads TGCAGTGCTAATGAGGGGACTAGCGGTTACAATGAGCAGTTCTTC.

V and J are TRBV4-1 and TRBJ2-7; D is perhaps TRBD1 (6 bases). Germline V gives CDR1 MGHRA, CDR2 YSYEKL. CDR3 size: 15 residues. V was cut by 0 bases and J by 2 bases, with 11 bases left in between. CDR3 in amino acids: CASSQDSRGAYEQYF. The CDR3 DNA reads TGCGCCAGCAGCCAAGATTCCAGGGGAGCCTACGAGCAGTACTTC.

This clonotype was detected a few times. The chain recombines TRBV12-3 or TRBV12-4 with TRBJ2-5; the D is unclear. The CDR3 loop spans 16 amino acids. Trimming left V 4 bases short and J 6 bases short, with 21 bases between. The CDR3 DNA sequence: TGTGCCAGCAGTTCTCAGGCCCCCTGGAACAAACAGACCCAGTACTTC. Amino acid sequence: CASSSQAPWNKQTQYF.

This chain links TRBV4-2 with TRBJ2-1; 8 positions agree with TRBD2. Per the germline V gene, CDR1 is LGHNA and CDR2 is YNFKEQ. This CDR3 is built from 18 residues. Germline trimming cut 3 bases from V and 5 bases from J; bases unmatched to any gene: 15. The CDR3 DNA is TGTGCCAGCAGCCACCCACCGGGGCAGCGGGGGACACACAATGAGCAGTTCTTC. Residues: CASSHPPGQRGTHNEQFF.

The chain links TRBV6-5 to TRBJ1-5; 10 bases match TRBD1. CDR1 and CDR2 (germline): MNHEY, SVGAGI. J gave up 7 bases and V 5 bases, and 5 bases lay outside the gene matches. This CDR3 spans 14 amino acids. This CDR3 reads CASSLRDRGQPQHF. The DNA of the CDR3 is TGTGCCAGCAGTCTCCGGGACAGGGGACAGCCCCAGCATTTT.

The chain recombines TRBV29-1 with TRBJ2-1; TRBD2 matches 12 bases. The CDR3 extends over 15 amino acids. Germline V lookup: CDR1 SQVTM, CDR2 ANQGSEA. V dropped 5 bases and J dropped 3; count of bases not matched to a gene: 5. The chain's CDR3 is CSVPSTSGGYNEQFF. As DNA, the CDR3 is TGCAGCGTTCCCTCGACTAGCGGGGGCTACAATGAGCAGTTCTTC.